This record covers a single T cell receptor beta chain. Its antigen remains unidentified. This record comes from a study of response to subunit inactivated influenza vaccine. General study findings and limits: With each seasonal influenza vaccination, the authors suggested, few new T cells are recruited.

One entry per CDR3 protein, called by TCRdb with MiXCR from the RT-PCR reads. The data show around 580,000 distinct CDR3 sequences, around 15% seen once. The TCR comes from a man aged 50-60 years who received an inactivated influenza vaccine. Material: PBMCs from blood, obtained 12 days after vaccination.

The CDR3 DNA is TGTGCCAGCAGCTTGGAACGGGGGGCAGGGACTGAAGCTTTCTTT. Translating gives CASSLERGAGTEAFF. The chain is built from TRBV5-5 and TRBJ1-1, with D possibly TRBD1 on 6 matching bases. The CDR3 consists of 15 residues. Looked up from germline, CDR1 is SGHKS and CDR2 is YYEKEE (reference sequence). Between the trimmed V and J ends, which lost 0 bases and 5 bases, there was a span of 14 bases.